This T cell receptor beta chain stems from a study of CD8 T cells in ankylosing spondylitis. Remarks on this clonotype: Its antigen is unknown.

Study findings and constraints: Characteristic, it appeared, of ankylosing spondylitis blood was a TCR beta motif of roughly eight highly homologous variants. Earlier work had already found some motif variants in reactive arthritis synovial fluid and blood. From matched ankylosing spondylitis synovial fluid, disease-linked clones were reportedly recovered at significantly enriched levels. Researchers report that disease-linked clones proved CD8+ and relatively rare in peripheral blood.

Looked up from germline, CDR1 is SGHAT and CDR2 is FQNNGV. The ends were cut back, 1 base at V and 8 bases at J, with 12 bases in the middle. This CDR3 contains 14 residues. With molecular barcodes, quantitative 5'-RACE was used to make the TCR beta libraries. Each CDR3 protein is one row after TCRdb ran MiXCR on the 5' RACE reads. The profile shows about 540,000 distinct CDR3 sequences, about an eighth of them singletons. The specimen sequenced was blood, either unsorted or a sorted T cell fraction (not recorded which). This sequence originates from a male donor with ankylosing spondylitis. V and J are TRBV11-2 and TRBJ2-1; no firm D call. The DNA of the CDR3 is TGTGCCAGCAGCTTAGTATTGGCGGAATATGAGCAGTTCTTC. Amino acids: CASSLVLAEYEQFF.